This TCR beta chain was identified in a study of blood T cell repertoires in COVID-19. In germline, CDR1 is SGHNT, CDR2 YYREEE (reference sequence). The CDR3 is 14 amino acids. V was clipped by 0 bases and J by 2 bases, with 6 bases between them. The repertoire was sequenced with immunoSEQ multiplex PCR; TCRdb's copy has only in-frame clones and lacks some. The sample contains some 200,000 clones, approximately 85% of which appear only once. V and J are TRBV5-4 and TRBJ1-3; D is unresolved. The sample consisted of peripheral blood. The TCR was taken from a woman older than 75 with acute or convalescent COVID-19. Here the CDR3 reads CASSLGTAGNTIYF. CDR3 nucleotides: TGTGCCAGCAGCTTGGGCACAGCTGGAAACACCATATATTTT.